Included here is one T cell receptor beta chain sequence, with context. This study enrolled people aged about 18 to 90 from about 24 US geographic areas. The sample belongs to a study of blood T cell repertoires in COVID-19. The germline gives CDR1 MDHEN, CDR2 SYDVKM. Between the trimmed V and J ends, which lost 5 bases and 5 bases, there was a span of 5 bases. The CDR3 loop spans 11 amino acids. The data were produced by immunoSEQ multiplex PCR, yet TCRdb's version contains in-frame clones alone and is incomplete. The sample lists roughly 170,000 clones, approximately 82% occurring once. Sample: PBMCs or T cells enriched from blood (not recorded which). This receptor was obtained from a woman between 50 and 59 years old in a cohort exposed to, infected with or recovered from COVID-19 (not recorded which). The V gene is TRBV28, the J gene TRBJ2-3; D not certain. The CDR3 coding sequence is TGTGCCAGCAGTATTATAGATACGCAGTATTTT. Amino acids: CASSIIDTQYF.